What follows are 30 T cell receptor beta chains derived from one specimen sequenced in a study of CD8 T cells in ankylosing spondylitis. Study results and caveats: One TCR beta motif, made up of eight or nine highly homologous variants, appeared characteristic of ankylosing spondylitis blood.

Their antigens are not known. One entry per CDR3 protein results from TCRdb running MiXCR on the 5' RACE reads. The table has a few hundred thousand distinct CDR3 sequences, around 16% seen once; the top ten hold roughly 46%. The sample comprised blood, either unsorted or a sorted T cell fraction (not recorded which). Receptor source: a male donor with ankylosing spondylitis.

This clonotype occurred a few times. The genes are TRBV5-5 and TRBJ1-5; D call uncertain. CDR3 size: 15 residues. CDR1 is SGHKS, CDR2 YYEKEE, per germline (reference sequence). Trimming cost V 1 base and J 0 bases, with 8 bases left between them. CDR3 residues: CASSLSGYSNQPQHF. CDR3 DNA: TGTGCCAGCAGCTTGTCGGGGTATAGCAATCAGCCCCAGCATTTT.

The V and J genes are TRBV13 and TRBJ2-7; 12 positions agree with TRBD1. Germline assignment: CDR1 PRHDT and CDR2 FYEKMQ (reference sequence). CDR3 size: 15 residues. Trimming at V came to 4 bases and at J to 7 bases, leaving 8 bases not matched to a gene. The CDR3 DNA reads TGTGCCAGCAGCTCAAGGGACAGGGGGCTCGGAGAGCAGTACTTC. Its translation: CASSSRDRGLGEQYF.

The sample holds a few counts of this clonotype. The chain recombines TRBV4-2 with TRBJ1-1; D unclear. This CDR3 comprises 13 residues. Deletions cut 2 bases from V and 10 bases from J, with 14 bases between. Germline V gene sequence: CDR1 LGHNA, CDR2 YNFKEQ. The CDR3 spells CASSQQGNKRAFF. The CDR3 DNA sequence: TGTGCCAGCAGCCAACAAGGGAACAAGCGAGCTTTCTTT.

V is TRBV25-1 and J is TRBJ2-2, with 8 bases fitting TRBD1. The germline CDR1 and CDR2 sequences are MGHDK and SYGVNS. This CDR3 region has 15 residues. Unmatched junction bases numbered 2, after V lost 2 bases and J lost 3 bases. The CDR3 bases are TGTGCCAGCAGTGAAGAGGACAGGGACACCGGGGAGCTGTTTTTT. It codes for CASSEEDRDTGELFF. The variable domain in full, completed from reference TRBV25-1 and TRBJ2-2, reads EADIYQTPRYLVIGTGKKITLECSQTMGHDKMYWYQQDPGMELHLIHYSYGVNSTEKGDLSSESTVSRIRTEHFPLTLESARPSHTSQYLCASSEEDRDTGELFFGEGSRLTVL.

This sequence joins TRBV9 and TRBJ2-3, with D unresolved. V lost 3 bases and J lost 2, with 13 bases in between. This CDR3 is 15 amino acids long. Germline V gene data show CDR1 as SGDLS and CDR2 as YYNGEE. In DNA form, the CDR3 reads TGTGCCAGCAGCGCCTCCCGTTCGGACACAGATACGCAGTATTTT. It codes for CASSASRSDTDTQYF. The whole variable domain, filled in from reference TRBV9 and TRBJ2-3, reads DSGVTQTPKHLITATGQRVTLRCSPRSGDLSVYWYQQSLDQGLQFLIQYYNGEERAKGNILERFSAQQFPDLHSELNLSSLELGDSALYFCASSASRSDTDTQYFGPGTRLTVL.

The V gene is TRBV6-5, the J gene TRBJ2-1; D is perhaps TRBD1 or TRBD2 (5 bases each). The CDR3 is 15 amino acids. Germline CDR1 is MNHEY and CDR2 is SVGAGI. Trimming pared 0 bases from V and 4 bases from J, leaving 10 bases between. CDR3 in DNA: TGTGCCAGCAGTTACTCGAGGGACCCTTACAATGAGCAGTTCTTC. Its translation is CASSYSRDPYNEQFF.

This clonotype came up a few times. The V gene is TRBV28, the J gene TRBJ2-3; TRBD2 matches 7 bases. CDR1 is MDHEN and CDR2 is SYDVKM in the germline V gene. The CDR3 spans 18 residues. V dropped 5 bases and J dropped 0; count of bases not matched to a gene: 14. The CDR3: CASSLLGGHPGSTDTQYF. In nucleotides, the CDR3 is TGTGCCAGCAGTCTTCTGGGAGGGCATCCGGGAAGCACAGATACGCAGTATTTT. Combining the CDR3 with reference TRBV28 and TRBJ2-3 gives the whole variable domain DVKVTQSSRYLVKRTGEKVFLECVQDMDHENMFWYRQDPGLGLRLIYFSYDVKMKEKGDIPEGYSVSREKKERFSLILESASTNQTSMYLCASSLLGGHPGSTDTQYFGPGTRLTVL.

The V and J genes are TRBV27 and TRBJ1-4; 8 bases match TRBD1. The junction had 6 bases not matched to a gene; V was cut back by 4 bases and J by 8 bases. Germline assignment: CDR1 MNHEY and CDR2 SMNVEV (reference sequence). This CDR3 has 14 residues. CDR3 sequence: CASSSDREEEKLFF. CDR3 DNA sequence: TGTGCCAGCAGTTCGGACAGGGAAGAGGAAAAACTGTTTTTT.

This clonotype came up a few times. J is TRBJ1-1 and V is TRBV5-5; no clear D. Germline CDR1 reads SGHKS; CDR2 reads YYEKEE (reference sequence). There are 13 residues in the CDR3. The germline V and J ends were trimmed by 0 bases and 5 bases, with 8 bases remaining between them. The CDR3 nucleotides read TGTGCCAGCAGCTTGGGTTGGTTGACTGAAGCTTTCTTT. This encodes CASSLGWLTEAFF. Full variable domain (outside the CDR3, taken from reference TRBV5-5 and TRBJ1-1): DAGVTQSPTHLIKTRGQQVTLRCSPISGHKSVSWYQQVLGQGPQFIFQYYEKEERGRGNFPDRFSARQFPNYSSELNVNALLLGDSALYLCASSLGWLTEAFFGQGTRLTVV.

In its sample, this clonotype was seen many times. The chain joins TRBV12-3 or TRBV12-4 to TRBJ2-5, with 11 nucleotides matching TRBD1. With 5 bases clipped from V and 5 bases from J, the junction kept 10 bases outside the gene matches. CDR3 length: 16 residues. CDR3 coding DNA: TGTGCCAGCAGTCCCTTGGACAGGGGGCTTTGGGAGACCCAGTACTTC. It is translated as CASSPLDRGLWETQYF.

This sequence joins TRBV7-8 and TRBJ2-1; no clear D. The CDR3 consists of 13 residues. In germline, CDR1 is SGHVS, CDR2 FQNEAQ. Trimming pared 4 bases from V and 4 bases from J, leaving 8 bases between. Written as DNA, the CDR3 is TGTGCCAGCAGCTGGGGAATATACAATGAGCAGTTCTTC. As protein: CASSWGIYNEQFF. The variable domain in full, completed from reference TRBV7-8 and TRBJ2-1, reads GAGVSQSPRYKVAKRGQDVALRCDPISGHVSLFWYQQALGQGPEFLTYFQNEAQLDKSGLPSDRFFAERPEGSVSTLKIQRTQQEDSAVYLCASSWGIYNEQFFGPGTRLTVL.

This clonotype was seen more than once but under ten times. The J gene is TRBJ2-7, the V gene TRBV28, with D possibly being TRBD1 or TRBD2 (5 bases each). The germline CDR1 and CDR2 sequences are MDHEN and SYDVKM. The CDR3 contains 12 residues. V dropped 6 bases and J dropped 2 bases, with 8 bases sitting between them. The CDR3: CASRRGPYEQYF. For the CDR3, the DNA is TGTGCCAGCAGACGGGGACCCTACGAGCAGTACTTC.

A few counts support this clonotype. The chain recombines TRBV10-1 with TRBJ2-2, with D possibly matching TRBD1 (7 bases). There are 13 residues in the CDR3. Germline CDR1 and CDR2: WNHNN and SYGVQD (reference sequence). V lost 3 bases, J lost 6 bases, and 8 bases lay in between. The CDR3 region has the DNA TGCGCCAGCAGTGACAGGGGGGCCGGGGAGCTGTTTTTT. This encodes CASSDRGAGELFF.

This clonotype was detected a few times. The chain employs TRBV11-2 and TRBJ2-1; 9 bases align to TRBD2. Per germline, CDR1 SGHAT and CDR2 FQNNGV. The ends lost 5 bases at V and 5 bases at J; junction bases unmatched: 10. CDR3 length: 16 residues. CDR3 nucleotide sequence: TGTGCCAGCAGCCTATTAGCGGGGGCCGGCCACAATGAGCAGTTCTTC. Residues: CASSLLAGAGHNEQFF.

V is TRBV29-1 and J is TRBJ2-7; 7 nucleotides line up with TRBD1. The CDR3 length is 15 residues. V lost 0 bases and J lost 3; bases outside the gene matches: 8. CDR1 SQVTM and CDR2 ANQGSEA come from the germline V gene. This chain's CDR3 is CSVEDPGQHDYEQYF. The CDR3 region has the DNA TGCAGCGTTGAAGACCCGGGACAGCACGACTACGAGCAGTACTTC.

This clonotype was seen more than once but under ten times. The chain couples TRBV28 to TRBJ2-1; 7 bases match TRBD2. The CDR3 loop spans 13 amino acids. CDR1 is MDHEN, CDR2 SYDVKM, per germline. After removal of 8 bases from V and 8 bases from J, the junction contained 9 bases not matched to a gene. The CDR3 bases are TGTGCCAGCCACGTGGGGGGGATCCATGAGCAGTTCTTC. It yields the protein CASHVGGIHEQFF.

This clonotype was detected a few times. This chain links TRBV5-1 with TRBJ2-1; 9 bases are shared with TRBD2. This CDR3 region has 17 residues. The trim removed 4 bases at V and 3 bases at J, leaving 11 bases unmatched. The V gene's germline CDR1 is SGHRS and CDR2 YFSETQ. The chain's CDR3 is CASSLTLAGVLYNEQFF. CDR3 nucleotide sequence: TGCGCCAGCAGCCTAACCTTAGCGGGAGTCCTCTACAATGAGCAGTTCTTC.

The chain carries TRBV4-3 and TRBJ1-1; D not resolved. V dropped 0 bases and J dropped 0 bases, with 11 bases sitting between them. The germline V gene has CDR1 LGHNA and CDR2 YSLEER. The CDR3 length is 16 residues. The CDR3 loop reads CASSQDPGDMNTEAFF. Written as DNA, the CDR3 is TGCGCCAGCAGCCAAGACCCAGGCGATATGAACACTGAAGCTTTCTTT.

This clonotype was detected only a few times. The chain uses TRBV7-8 and TRBJ2-3; 11 positions match TRBD2. V dropped 1 base and J dropped 4; count of bases not matched to a gene: 10. The CDR3 runs to 18 residues. Germline V lookup: CDR1 SGHVS, CDR2 FQNEAQ. CDR3: CASSLGLAGGPVADTQYF. The CDR3, as DNA: TGTGCCAGCAGCTTAGGATTAGCGGGAGGGCCGGTCGCAGATACGCAGTATTTT.

This clonotype was found many times. The CDR3 is CASSLPETGDTEAFF. For the CDR3, the DNA is TGCGCCAGCAGCTTACCCGAGACAGGGGACACTGAAGCTTTCTTT. The chain uses TRBV5-1 and TRBJ1-1, with TRBD1 matching over 8 bases. CDR3 length: 15 amino acids. Germline V gene sequence: CDR1 SGHRS, CDR2 YFSETQ. With V trimmed by 2 bases and J by 3 bases, 6 bases remained unmatched.

This chain links TRBV19 with TRBJ2-1; 7 nucleotides line up with TRBD1. Germline values: CDR1 LNHDA, CDR2 SQIVND (reference sequence). The CDR3 runs to 15 residues. After removal of 5 bases from V and 2 bases from J, the junction contained 6 bases not matched to a gene. The CDR3 spells CASSVQGDPYNEQFF. Here the CDR3 DNA reads TGTGCCAGTAGTGTTCAGGGGGATCCCTACAATGAGCAGTTCTTC.

This chain's CDR3 is CASSAWQGYEQYF. The DNA of the CDR3 is TGTGCCAGCAGCGCATGGCAGGGGTACGAGCAGTACTTC. The chain recombines TRBV7-7 with TRBJ2-7; D might be TRBD1 (6 bases). V lost 5 bases to trimming and J lost 4 bases, with 12 bases between them. This CDR3 comprises 13 residues. The germline CDR1 and CDR2 sequences are SSHAT and FNYEAQ (reference sequence).

V gene TRBV28 combines with J gene TRBJ2-5; D ambiguous. CDR1 MDHEN and CDR2 SYDVKM come from the germline V gene. This CDR3 is built from 16 residues. V lost 7 bases and J 1 base, leaving 19 bases between the germline ends. CDR3 in DNA: TGTGCCAGCACACAGAACTCCATAGCCCCCCAAGAGACCCAGTACTTC. Translated, it gives CASTQNSIAPQETQYF.

This chain uses TRBV20-1 with TRBJ2-2; TRBD1 matches 11 bases. This CDR3 region has 18 residues. Looked up from germline, CDR1 is DFQATT and CDR2 is SNEGSKA (reference sequence). Unmatched junction bases numbered 12, after V lost 1 base and J lost 5 bases. The CDR3 region is CSARGWDRGMAGTGELFF. As DNA, the CDR3 is TGCAGTGCTAGAGGTTGGGACAGGGGGATGGCGGGGACCGGGGAGCTGTTTTTT.

This clonotype was counted only a few times. The chain has TRBV20-1 and TRBJ2-3, with D perhaps TRBD2 (7 bases). The CDR3 runs 17 residues. Looked up from germline, CDR1 is DFQATT and CDR2 is SNEGSKA (reference sequence). V gave up 5 bases and J gave up 2 bases, with 23 bases separating them. CDR3 coding DNA: TGCAGTGCTGCCCAGAGTTGGGGGGGCCGCGACACAGATACGCAGTATTTT. Amino acids: CSAAQSWGGRDTDTQYF.

The chain couples TRBV12-3 or TRBV12-4 to TRBJ1-5; 8 bases are shared with TRBD1. V dropped 7 bases and J dropped 0; count of bases not matched to a gene: 8. The CDR3 is 16 residues long. CDR3 sequence reads: CASNSMDRDSNQPQHF. CDR3 DNA: TGTGCCAGCAATAGCATGGACAGGGATAGCAATCAGCCCCAGCATTTT.

This chain joins TRBV11-1 and TRBJ2-4; 11 positions agree with TRBD2. Germline CDR1 is SGHAT and CDR2 is FQDESV (reference sequence). This CDR3 is built from 20 residues. V was pared by 0 bases and J by 0 bases, with 10 bases of the junction left unmatched. CDR3 coding DNA: TGTGCCAGCAGCTTAGCACCGGGACTAGCGGAAACAGAAGCCAAAAACATTCAGTACTTC. It specifies CASSLAPGLAETEAKNIQYF.

This clonotype turned up a few times. This rearrangement joins TRBV12-3 or TRBV12-4 to TRBJ2-3, with D perhaps matching TRBD1 or TRBD2 (5 bases each). This CDR3 contains 13 residues. V was clipped by 2 bases and J by 8 bases, with 11 bases between them. The CDR3 DNA reads as TGTGCCAGCAGTTTATGGGACCCGAGTACGCAGTATTTT. Amino acids: CASSLWDPSTQYF.

This clonotype was seen ten or more times. This rearrangement joins TRBV2 to TRBJ1-2; 8 positions match TRBD1. The V and J ends lost 5 bases and 7 bases, in that order; junction bases with no gene match: 12. The germline CDR1 and CDR2 sequences are SNHLY and FYNNEI. The CDR3 is 15 amino acids. The CDR3 reads CASSQGQGTRRGYTF. The CDR3 nucleotides read TGTGCCAGCAGTCAAGGACAGGGCACCCGGCGTGGCTACACCTTC.

The sample holds a few counts of this clonotype. The genes are TRBV15 and TRBJ1-5; D unresolved. The germline V gene encodes CDR1 LNHNV and CDR2 YYDKDF (reference sequence). This CDR3 region has 15 residues. V was cut by 0 bases and J by 2 bases, with 8 bases left in between. Written as DNA, the CDR3 is TGTGCCACCAGCAGAGATCTCGTTGGCAATCAGCCCCAGCATTTT. Translation: CATSRDLVGNQPQHF.